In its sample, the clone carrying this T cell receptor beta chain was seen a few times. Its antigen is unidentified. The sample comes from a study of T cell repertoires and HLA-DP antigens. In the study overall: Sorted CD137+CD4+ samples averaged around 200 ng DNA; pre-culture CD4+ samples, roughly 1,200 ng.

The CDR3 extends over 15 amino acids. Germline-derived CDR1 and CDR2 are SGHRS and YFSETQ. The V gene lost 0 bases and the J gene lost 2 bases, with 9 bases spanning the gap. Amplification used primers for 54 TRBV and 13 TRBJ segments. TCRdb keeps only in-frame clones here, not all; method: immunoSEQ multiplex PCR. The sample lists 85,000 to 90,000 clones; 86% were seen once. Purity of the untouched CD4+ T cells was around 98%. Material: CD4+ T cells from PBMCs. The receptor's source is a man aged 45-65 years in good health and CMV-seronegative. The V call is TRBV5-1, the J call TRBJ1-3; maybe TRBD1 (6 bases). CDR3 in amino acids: CASSLEGGTGNTIYF. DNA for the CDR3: TGCGCCAGCAGCTTGGAGGGGGGAACTGGAAACACCATATATTTT.